A selection of T cell receptor beta chains follows, all from one sample in a study of blood T cell repertoires in COVID-19. Using immunoSEQ multiplex PCR, the repertoire was profiled, and TCRdb retains in-frame clones only, with some absent. The repertoire holds some 120,000 clones, with over 75% as singletons. The material sequenced was peripheral blood. Receptors originate from an elderly woman with acute or convalescent COVID-19. CDR3s include the opening cysteine and the closing phenylalanine or tryptophan. Each record gives: J gene, D gene, V gene, clone size, CDR3 DNA, CDR3 protein. The D gene is left open where the match is weak. Clone size is given for some rows only: seen once, a few or many times, or a class if the clone is expanded.

TRBJ1-1 | - | TRBV7-2 | - | TGTGCCAGCAGGATACAGGTTGTCACTGAAGCTTTCTTT | CASRIQVVTEAFF
TRBJ1-6 | - | TRBV4-3 | - | TGCGCCAGCAGCCAAGATTGGCAGGGATTTGCACCCCTCCACTTT | CASSQDWQGFAPLHF
TRBJ2-5 | TRBD1 | TRBV5-5 | - | TGTGCCAGCAGCTTGTCCGGGACAGGGATCAGTCCCCAGTACTTC | CASSLSGTGISPQYF
TRBJ1-2 | - | TRBV18 | - | TGTGCCAGCTCACGAGGAGAGGATTCAGGGGGCTACACCTTC | CASSRGEDSGGYTF
TRBJ2-3 | - | TRBV19 | - | TGTGCCAGTAGCCGGGGGGCCGATAGCACAGATACGCAGTATTTT | CASSRGADSTDTQYF
TRBJ1-3 | - | TRBV11-3 | once | TGTGCCAGCAGCCTACGCGGAAGGTCTGGAAACACCATATATTTT | CASSLRGRSGNTIYF
TRBJ2-2 | TRBD1 | TRBV4-1 | - | TGCGCCAGCAGCCGGACAGGGGGGACAATCGGGGAGCTGTTTTTT | CASSRTGGTIGELFF
TRBJ2-5 | - | TRBV7-2 | - | TGTGCCAGCAGCTTAGCGGGGGCCACAGAGACCCAGTACTTC | CASSLAGATETQYF
TRBJ1-3 | - | TRBV29-1 | - | TGCAGCGTTGTTGGCCGCTCTGGAAACACCATATATTTT | CSVVGRSGNTIYF
TRBJ2-3 | TRBD2 | TRBV9 | few | TGTGCCAGCAGCTTCGACGGGAGGGCGGATACGCAGTATTTT | CASSFDGRADTQYF
TRBJ2-5 | TRBD2 | TRBV18 | - | TGTGCCAGCTCGCGAACTGGGGCCCGGGGGGCCCAGTACTTC | CASSRTGARGAQYF
TRBJ1-1 | - | TRBV5-1 | few | TGCGCCAGCAGCTCGGGAACAGGGTACCGAGGGGGGAACACTGAAGCTTTCTTT | CASSSGTGYRGGNTEAFF
TRBJ2-5 | TRBD2 | TRBV9 | - | TGTGCCAGCAGCGTAGGTGGGCTAGCGGGGGGCCAAGAGACCCAGTACTTC | CASSVGGLAGGQETQYF
TRBJ1-3 | TRBD1 | TRBV4-1 | - | TGCGCCAGCAGCCACGGGACAGGTCGCACTGGAAACACCATATATTTT | CASSHGTGRTGNTIYF
TRBJ1-1 | TRBD1 | TRBV5-1 | - | TGCGCCAGCAGCGTGACAGGGGGGGTAAACACTGAAGCTTTCTTT | CASSVTGGVNTEAFF
TRBJ1-1 | - | TRBV18 | few | TGTGCCAGCTCTTTAGGACACTCTGGTCTCGCTGAAGCTTTCTTT | CASSLGHSGLAEAFF
TRBJ1-2 | - | TRBV6-5 | - | TGTGCCAGCCGCCTCCCTTCCGACAGGTTAGAAGGCTACACCTTC | CASRLPSDRLEGYTF
TRBJ1-6 | - | TRBV18 | few | TGTGCCAGCGGGGGCCCCCAGAATAATTCACCCCTCCACTTT | CASGGPQNNSPLHF
TRBJ2-7 | - | TRBV18 | - | TGTGCCAGCTCACCACCGGCGGAACCCTGGCCGTACTTC | CASSPPAEPWPYF
TRBJ1-2 | - | TRBV7-8 | - | TGTGCCAGCAGCTTATCGACAGGATACCACACCTTC | CASSLSTGYHTF
TRBJ2-1 | - | TRBV4-3 | - | TGCGCCAGCAGCCAAGAACTACGGAGTCCCGGACAGTTCTTC | CASSQELRSPGQFF
TRBJ1-5 | - | TRBV18 | - | TGTGCCAGCTCAACAGGACAGTCCAATCAGCCCCAGCATTTT | CASSTGQSNQPQHF
TRBJ2-2 | - | TRBV2 | - | TGTGCCGCACGAAGACAGGCGAACACCGGGGAGCTGTTTTTT | CAARRQANTGELFF
TRBJ1-2 | TRBD1 | TRBV27 | - | TGTGCCAGCAGTTGGGGCCCCGGGACAGGGGGCGCAGGTGGCTACACCTTC | CASSWGPGTGGAGGYTF
TRBJ2-5 | TRBD2 | TRBV28 | - | TGTGCCAGCAGTTTATTTCCGACCGTGGGGCGGGGGATGGAAGAGACCCAGTACTTC | CASSLFPTVGRGMEETQYF
TRBJ1-5 | - | TRBV6-5 | - | TGTGCCAGCAGTTACGGAGGAAATCAGCCCCAGCATTTT | CASSYGGNQPQHF
TRBJ1-3 | TRBD1 | TRBV5-1 | - | TGCGCCAGCAGCTTGACAGGGACAGGACCTTCCTCCTCTGGAAACACCATATATTTT | CASSLTGTGPSSSGNTIYF
TRBJ2-5 | TRBD2 | TRBV27 | - | TGTGCCAGCAGTCTCAGAGCGGGGGGAGGGGAGACCCAGTACTTC | CASSLRAGGGETQYF
TRBJ2-5 | - | TRBV14 | - | TGTGCCAGCAGCCAAGATATTGGACAGAAGGCGAAGACCCAGTACTTC | CASSQDIGQKAKTQYF
TRBJ2-2 | TRBD1 | TRBV4-1 | - | TGCGCCAGCAGCCTGGTCACAGGGGGACACACCGGGGAGCTGTTTTTT | CASSLVTGGHTGELFF
TRBJ1-5 | TRBD1 | TRBV2 | - | TGTGCCAGCAGGGGACAGGGAAACAATCAGCCCCAGCATTTT | CASRGQGNNQPQHF
TRBJ1-3 | - | TRBV4-2 | many | TGTGCCAGCAGCCAAGTTGTAGGGGCTGGAAACACCATATATTTT | CASSQVVGAGNTIYF
TRBJ1-3 | - | TRBV5-5 | - | TGTGCCAGCAGCTGGAGCCAGGGCTCTGGAAACACCATATATTTT | CASSWSQGSGNTIYF
TRBJ2-1 | TRBD2 | TRBV11-2 | - | TGTGCCAGCAGCTTTGAGCGGGGGGCGTGGAATGAGCAGTTCTTC | CASSFERGAWNEQFF
TRBJ1-2 | - | TRBV6-6 | once | TGTGCCAGCAGTTACAGAGGGTCCTCCCACGGCTACACCTTC | CASSYRGSSHGYTF
TRBJ2-1 | - | TRBV7-2 | - | TGTGCCAGCAGCTTAGTCCCGGGTCCCCCGTACAATGAGCAGTTCTTC | CASSLVPGPPYNEQFF
TRBJ2-5 | - | TRBV7-2 | - | TGTGCCAGCAGCTTATTCGGACAGAAAGAAGAGACCCAGTACTTC | CASSLFGQKEETQYF
TRBJ1-1 | - | TRBV20-1 | few | TGCAGTGCTAATAACGGTTATGAAGCTTTCTTT | CSANNGYEAFF
TRBJ1-6 | TRBD1 | TRBV7-2 | - | TGTGCCAGCAGCTTAGAGGGACAGGGTAGTTCACCCCTCCACTTT | CASSLEGQGSSPLHF
TRBJ1-5 | - | TRBV6-6 | once | TGTGCCAGCAACGTCCAGGGAAACAATCAGCCCCAGCATTTT | CASNVQGNNQPQHF
TRBJ1-1 | TRBD1 | TRBV3-1/TRBV3-2 | - | TGTGCCAGCAGCCCCCGGGACAGAAAAACTGAAGCTTTCTTT | CASSPRDRKTEAFF
TRBJ2-3 | TRBD2 | TRBV20-1 | - | TGCAGTGCTAGTCGTACTAGCGAGCACACAGATACGCAGTATTTT | CSASRTSEHTDTQYF
TRBJ1-5 | - | TRBV6-5 | - | TGTGCCAGCAGACAGGGCAGCAATCAGCCCCAGCATTTT | CASRQGSNQPQHF
TRBJ2-1 | TRBD2 | TRBV11-3 | - | TGTGCCAGCAGCCTCCTAGCGGGGGGGCTAAGTGAGCAGTTCTTC | CASSLLAGGLSEQFF
TRBJ2-5 | TRBD1 | TRBV7-2 | - | TGTGCCAGCAGCACTCGGACAGGGGCAGAGACCCAGTACTTC | CASSTRTGAETQYF
TRBJ1-3 | - | TRBV2 | - | TGTGCCAGCGTACAGGAAAGCTCTGGAAACACCATATATTTT | CASVQESSGNTIYF
TRBJ2-3 | - | TRBV7-2 | - | TGTGCCAGCACCCTAGAACGGGGGTTCAAAACGCAGTATTTT | CASTLERGFKTQYF
TRBJ1-3 | TRBD1 | TRBV6-5 | once | TGTGCCAGCAGGACAGGGGTAGCTGGAAACACCATATATTTT | CASRTGVAGNTIYF
TRBJ1-5 | - | TRBV7-2 | - | TGTGCCAGCGGCAGGGTCTCTAGCAATCAGCCCCAGCATTTT | CASGRVSSNQPQHF
TRBJ1-1 | TRBD1 | TRBV6-5 | once | TGTGCCAGCAGAGAGGGACAGCTACTGAACACTGAAGCTTTCTTT | CASREGQLLNTEAFF
TRBJ2-7 | - | TRBV19 | - | TGTGCCAGTAGTATAGGGACAACCTACGAGCAGTACTTC | CASSIGTTYEQYF
TRBJ1-2 | - | TRBV9 | - | TGTGCCAGCAGCGTAGGGAGGGGAACGGTATCTGGCGGCTACACCTTC | CASSVGRGTVSGGYTF
TRBJ1-1 | TRBD1 | TRBV5-1 | - | TGCGCCAGCAGCGCGTTACAGGGGGTGAACACTGAAGCTTTCTTT | CASSALQGVNTEAFF